This TCR beta chain appears in the sequencing data of a study of cytomegalovirus exposure and HLA in healthy donors. For the study at large: An early release of data contained approximately 80 million unique TCRs, which came from HLA-typed donors. Study outcomes and limitations: The productive fraction for most TCR beta V segments was about 87% or about 30% in an earlier analysis.

The primer mix had 60 Vbeta and 13 Jbeta primers. Generated by immunoSEQ multiplex PCR, the TCRdb table keeps only in-frame clones and is missing some. The table gives 100,000 to 150,000 clones; the top ten clones make up around 1.6% of it. Concerning this clone: The antigen is not known.

Trimming took off 7 bases at V and 1 base at J, with 16 bases between the two ends. CDR3 length equals 15 residues. Germline V gene data show CDR1 as MNHNS and CDR2 as SASEGT. Sequenced: PBMCs. This chain joins TRBV6-1 and TRBJ1-1; D possibly corresponds to TRBD1 (5 bases). The origin of this receptor is a woman aged 40 to 50 in good health and CMV-seropositive. The CDR3 region has the DNA TGTGCCAGCACAGGGAAAGCGTGGGGGAACACTGAAGCTTTCTTT. Protein sequence: CASTGKAWGNTEAFF.